Below are 22 T cell receptor beta chains sequenced from a single sample in a study of T-cell reconstitution after alpha-beta-depleted transplantation in children. The TCRbeta library incorporated unique molecular identifiers. TCRdb re-called the PCR reads with MiXCR, one entry per CDR3 protein. The table includes almost 500,000 distinct CDR3 sequences, 8% to 11% detected once. The sequences come from PBMCs, collected before TCRalphabeta/CD19-depleted stem cell transplant. The receptors were gathered from a child aged 2 to 15 with inherited bone marrow failure, due to receive a stem cell transplant.

The table lists this clonotype with many counts. J is TRBJ2-1 and V is TRBV4-3; possible D gene TRBD1, 5 bases. Per germline, CDR1 LGHNA and CDR2 YSLEER. V was trimmed by 0 bases and J by 4 bases, leaving 13 bases between them. The CDR3 runs 16 residues. The CDR3 here is CASSQDTGQSYNEQFF. Written as DNA, the CDR3 is TGCGCCAGCAGCCAAGATACCGGACAATCTTACAATGAGCAGTTCTTC.

There are many counts of this clonotype. V is TRBV4-3 and J is TRBJ2-3; possibly TRBD2 for D (6 bases). Trimming left V 0 bases short and J 0 bases short, with 16 bases between. Germline-derived CDR1 and CDR2 are LGHNA and YSLEER. The CDR3 is 18 residues long. The chain's CDR3 is CASSQDPSDYGSTDTQYF. CDR3 sequence (DNA): TGCGCCAGCAGCCAAGATCCGTCGGACTATGGAAGCACAGATACGCAGTATTTT.

Ten or more counts support this clonotype. The chain recombines TRBV4-3 with TRBJ1-2; D possibly corresponds to TRBD1 (6 bases). Germline CDR1 is LGHNA and CDR2 is YSLEER. V was pared by 0 bases and J by 7 bases, with 21 bases between. CDR3 size: 17 residues. The CDR3 region is CASSQDPSFSKGGGYTF. CDR3 DNA sequence: TGCGCCAGCAGCCAAGATCCTTCGTTTAGTAAGGGGGGTGGCTACACCTTC.

This clonotype appeared many times. The chain couples TRBV2 to TRBJ1-5; D is possibly TRBD1 (5 bases). CDR1 SNHLY and CDR2 FYNNEI come from the germline V gene. This CDR3 contains 18 residues. V was trimmed by 7 bases and J by 0 bases, leaving 22 bases between them. The CDR3 region is CASNPGPRGVYSNQPQHF. DNA of the CDR3: TGTGCCAGCAACCCGGGCCCCCGGGGGGTATATAGCAATCAGCCCCAGCATTTT.

This clonotype has a count of ten or more. The chain carries TRBV5-1 and TRBJ1-4; D is possibly TRBD1 (6 bases). The CDR3 length is 13 residues. V gave up 3 bases and J gave up 7 bases, with 10 bases separating them. Germline-derived CDR1 and CDR2 are SGHRS and YFSETQ. CDR3 sequence (DNA): TGCGCCAGCAGCTCTATACAGGGTGAAAAACTGTTTTTT. Encoded protein: CASSSIQGEKLFF.

To note about this clonotype: It may be a read error: a sequence one base away is much more abundant. The chain carries TRBV29-1 and TRBJ2-7; D possibly corresponds to TRBD1 (5 bases). Germline V gives CDR1 SQVTM, CDR2 ANQGSEA. The CDR3 is 13 residues long. CDR3 sequence reads: CSVLTGNSYEHYF. The DNA of the CDR3 is TGCAGCGTTCTTACAGGTAACTCCTACGAGCATTACTTC.

With regard to this clonotype: A read error may explain this, as a much larger clone is one base away. The rearrangement links TRBV13 to TRBJ2-5; D gene uncertain. CDR3 size: 15 residues. Trimming pared 0 bases from V and 1 base from J, leaving 9 bases between. Germline assignment: CDR1 PRHDT and CDR2 FYEKMQ (reference sequence). CDR3 protein: CASSLGLKFQETQYF. CDR3 DNA: TGTGCCAGCAGCTTAGGACTAAAGTTCCAAGAGACCCAGTACTTC.

V is TRBV29-1 and J is TRBJ2-7; 16 nucleotides match TRBD2. The germline V gene has CDR1 SQVTM and CDR2 ANQGSEA. This CDR3 has 16 residues. Trimming removed 7 bases from V and 6 bases from J; junction bases left unmatched: 12. The CDR3 spells CSAEGLAGGPRFEQYF. For the CDR3, the DNA is TGCAGCGCCGAGGGACTAGCGGGAGGGCCTAGGTTCGAGCAGTACTTC.

A note on this clonotype: A read error may be the cause here, since a much bigger clone is one base away. This chain uses TRBV30 with TRBJ2-7; unclear D gene. From germline, CDR1 is GTSNPN and CDR2 SVGIG (reference sequence). The V and J ends lost 2 bases and 4 bases respectively, with 15 bases between them. CDR3 length: 14 residues. In DNA, the CDR3 is TGTGCCTGGAGTAGATCGCGAAACGGTTACGAGCAGTACTTC. Its translation is CAWSRSRNGYEQYF.

On this clonotype itself: Just one base apart from a much larger clone, this may be a read error. The chain uses TRBV5-1 and TRBJ1-1, with 8 bases fitting TRBD1. The germline gives CDR1 SGHRS, CDR2 YFSETQ. V dropped 0 bases and J dropped 11; count of bases not matched to a gene: 12. This CDR3 comprises 15 residues. The CDR3 region is CASSLEGQAGGDAFF. The CDR3 nucleotides are TGCGCCAGCAGCTTGGAGGGACAGGCCGGAGGTGACGCTTTCTTT.

V and J are TRBV6-1 and TRBJ2-1; TRBD1 agrees at 10 bases. CDR1 is MNHNS, CDR2 SASEGT, per germline. With V trimmed by 5 bases and J by 7 bases, 11 bases remained unmatched. The CDR3 covers 16 residues. CDR3 region: CASSPDGMDRGNEQFF. CDR3 nucleotide sequence: TGTGCCAGCAGTCCGGATGGCATGGACAGGGGGAATGAGCAGTTCTTC.

This clonotype showed up many times. The chain combines TRBV21-1 with TRBJ1-5; TRBD1 is taken as the D call from the table, unchecked against the DNA. TRBV21-1 is a listed pseudogene. The CDR3 is 16 amino acids. Here the CDR3 reads CASSKQPGQGGQPQHF. In nucleotides, the CDR3 is TGTGCCAGCAGCAAGCAACCGGGACAGGGGGGGCAGCCCCAGCATTTT.

This chain connects TRBV7-9 to TRBJ2-3; TRBD2 matches at 15 bases. CDR3 length: 17 amino acids. CDR1 and CDR2 (germline): SEHNR, FQNEAQ (reference sequence). Unmatched junction bases numbered 9, after V lost 6 bases and J lost 5 bases. The CDR3: CASRDGLAGGPGDTQYF. The CDR3 bases are TGTGCCAGCAGGGACGGACTAGCGGGAGGGCCGGGAGATACGCAGTATTTT. Full variable domain (remainder filled in from reference TRBV7-9 and TRBJ2-3): DTGVSQNPRHKITKRGQNVTFRCDPISEHNRLYWYRQTLGQGPEFLTYFQNEAQLEKSRLLSDRFSAERPKGSFSTLEIQRTEQGDSAMYLCASRDGLAGGPGDTQYFGPGTRLTVL.

This clonotype was observed a few times. The chain uses TRBV6-1 and TRBJ1-4, with a weak D call TRBD1 (5 bases). Germline CDR1 MNHNS, CDR2 SASEGT. The CDR3 spans 16 residues. Deletions cut 0 bases from V and 2 bases from J, with 10 bases between. The DNA of the CDR3 is TGTGCCAGCAGTGAAGCCGAGGCAGGGACTAATGAAAAACTGTTTTTT. It translates to CASSEAEAGTNEKLFF.

The chain has TRBV11-2 and TRBJ2-1; TRBD2 agrees at 11 bases. The J segment lost 10 bases and the V segment lost 5 bases, leaving 13 bases of the junction unmatched. The CDR3 covers 16 residues. CDR1 is SGHAT and CDR2 is FQNNGV in the germline V gene. The CDR3 protein is CASSPRSGLAGREQFF. In DNA form, the CDR3 reads TGTGCCAGCAGCCCAAGGTCCGGACTAGCGGGTAGAGAGCAGTTCTTC.

The V call is TRBV19, the J call TRBJ2-2; 9 bases are shared with TRBD1. V lost 7 bases, J lost 6 bases, and 9 bases stayed unmatched. This CDR3 spans 15 amino acids. In germline, CDR1 is LNHDA, CDR2 SQIVND (reference sequence). Here the CDR3 DNA reads TGTGCCAGTACCTTGCGGGACAGGGACGCCGGGGAGCTGTTTTTT. Translating gives CASTLRDRDAGELFF.

This clonotype was detected ten times or more. The chain has TRBV28 and TRBJ2-3; D ambiguous. Germline V lookup: CDR1 MDHEN, CDR2 SYDVKM. The CDR3 is made up of 13 amino acids. With 6 bases removed from V and 6 bases from J, the gap between germline ends came to 13 bases. The CDR3 loop is CASRVGRRDTQYF. As DNA, the CDR3 is TGTGCCAGCAGAGTCGGCCGGCGGGATACGCAGTATTTT. The entire variable domain, with the rest obtained from reference TRBV28 and TRBJ2-3, is as follows: DVKVTQSSRYLVKRTGEKVFLECVQDMDHENMFWYRQDPGLGLRLIYFSYDVKMKEKGDIPEGYSVSREKKERFSLILESASTNQTSMYLCASRVGRRDTQYFGPGTRLTVL.

This clonotype occurred many times. The chain links TRBV7-2 to TRBJ2-7, with D perhaps TRBD1 (5 bases). This CDR3 has 12 amino acids. Trimming shortened V by 6 bases and J by 1 base, and 7 bases separated the two germline ends. Per germline, CDR1 SGHTA and CDR2 FQGNSA. CDR3 DNA: TGTGCCAGCAGTCGACAGTCCTACGAGCAGTACTTC. Encoded protein: CASSRQSYEQYF. Combining the CDR3 with reference TRBV7-2 and TRBJ2-7 gives the whole variable domain GAGVSQSPSNKVTEKGKDVELRCDPISGHTALYWYRQSLGQGLEFLIYFQGNSAPDKSGLPSDRFSAERTGGSVSTLTIQRTQQEDSAVYLCASSRQSYEQYFGPGTRLTVT.

The table lists this clonotype with a few counts. The V gene is TRBV27, the J gene TRBJ1-2, with a tentative D call TRBD1 (5 bases). In germline, CDR1 is MNHEY, CDR2 SMNVEV (reference sequence). V gave up 0 bases and J gave up 4 bases, with 15 bases separating them. The CDR3 totals 16 residues. CDR3 coding DNA: TGTGCCAGCAGTTTATCGGGGGGGGTGAAGGTCTATGGCTACACCTTC. Amino acids: CASSLSGGVKVYGYTF.

This clonotype occurred many times. The J gene is TRBJ1-5, the V gene TRBV5-1; D gene unclear. Germline CDR1 is SGHRS and CDR2 is YFSETQ. The CDR3 contains 13 residues. V lost 4 bases, J lost 5 bases, and 10 bases lay in between. The DNA for the CDR3 is TGCGCCAGCAGCCCAGACACCGATCAGCCCCAGCATTTT. The encoded protein is CASSPDTDQPQHF.

The rearrangement uses TRBV3-1 and TRBJ2-7, with 9 bases aligning to TRBD1. The CDR3 is 15 residues long. The ends lost 1 base at V and 5 bases at J; junction bases unmatched: 6. CDR1 LGHDT and CDR2 YNNKEL come from the germline V gene (reference sequence). CDR3 amino acids: CASSQAGTGTHEQYF. CDR3 bases: TGTGCCAGCAGCCAAGCCGGGACAGGGACCCACGAGCAGTACTTC.

This clonotype was detected ten times or more. The rearrangement joins TRBV5-1 to TRBJ1-1, with TRBD1 as a possible D gene (5 bases). CDR1 is SGHRS and CDR2 is YFSETQ in the germline V gene. The V end lost 2 bases, the J end lost 8 bases, and 13 bases lay between the germline ends. The CDR3 runs to 13 residues. The CDR3 DNA is TGCGCCAGCAGCTTCCCCGGGGGAGGCGAAGCTTTCTTT. Its translation is CASSFPGGGEAFF.